This T cell receptor beta chain was sequenced for a study of blood T cell repertoires in COVID-19. Whole-study context: Some COVID-19 samples were acute and others convalescent; all came from the United States, Italy and Spain. PBMCs, B-cell-depleted T cells, or T cells were the source of the cDNA or gDNA that made up the material.

The CDR3 runs to 14 residues. The ends lost 5 bases at V and 2 bases at J; junction bases unmatched: 3. Germline-derived CDR1 and CDR2 are GTSNPN and SVGIG (reference sequence). Authors' processing steps: Amplified reference gene primers provided the basis for estimating nucleated cell counts. The assay was immunoSEQ multiplex PCR, and TCRdb's table has in-frame clones only and misses some. The V and J calls and clone size come from that table; D and trimming were worked out from the DNA. The table records about 400,000 clones, 70% to 90% of them present only once. The TCR was taken from a human donor in a cohort sampled during active COVID-19. The chain links TRBV30 to TRBJ1-5; TRBD1 aligns across 10 bases. Sequenced sample: peripheral blood. CDR3 DNA: TGTGCCTGGGCCGGGACAGGGGGCAATCAGCCCCAGCATTTT. This codes for CAWAGTGGNQPQHF.